This T cell receptor (beta chain) emerged from a study of blood T cell repertoires in COVID-19. At the level of the study: From the United States, Italy and Spain came samples of acute and convalescent COVID-19. From T cells, B-cell-depleted T cells, or PBMCs came the material, which was cDNA or gDNA.

CDR3 length: 14 residues. Germline V gives CDR1 SEHNR, CDR2 FQNEAQ (reference sequence). V was pared by 5 bases and J by 1 base, with 8 bases between. In the original workflow: Estimates of nucleated cell counts were drawn from the amplification of reference gene primers. Measured with immunoSEQ multiplex PCR; TCRdb has only the in-frame clones, and not every one. For V, J and clone size, that table is used; D and trimming come from the DNA. The profile shows 55,000 to 75,000 clones, approximately 83% of them singletons. Enrolled during active infection, Seattle patients were then followed longitudinally.

This receptor was identified in a man older than 75 with COVID-19, enrolled during active disease. The sequencing sample was made of peripheral blood. The chain uses TRBV7-9 and TRBJ2-2; a possible D gene is TRBD2 (6 bases). The CDR3 region has the DNA TGTGCCAGCAGCCCCGGGGGGAACACCGGGGAGCTGTTTTTT. It codes for CASSPGGNTGELFF.